This T cell receptor beta chain originates from a study of blood T cell repertoires in COVID-19. Study context: The samples span acute and convalescent COVID-19 from the United States, Italy and Spain. PBMCs, B-cell-depleted T cells, or T cells were the source of the cDNA or gDNA that made up the material.

Clones were sequenced by immunoSEQ multiplex PCR, and TCRdb holds only the in-frame ones, with some missing. The data show nearly 300,000 clones, roughly 89% seen once. Assignment of participants to cohorts was predicated upon participant-reported clinical history. Up to 2 weeks before entering the study, exposed participants had met a COVID-19 case. Material: PBMCs or T cells enriched from blood (not recorded which). This receptor was taken from a woman aged 45-59 years who had been exposed to COVID-19.

The CDR3 is CASSLGGLTNEKLFF. CDR3 sequence (DNA): TGTGCCAGCAGCCTGGGGGGGCTAACTAATGAAAAACTGTTTTTT. The chain has TRBV5-4 and TRBJ1-4; TRBD1 is a possible D gene (6 bases). CDR1 is SGHNT and CDR2 is YYREEE in the germline V gene (reference sequence). The CDR3 spans 15 residues. The V gene lost 4 bases and the J gene lost 1 base, with 11 bases spanning the gap.